The TCR beta chain under discussion was sequenced for a study of CD8 T cells in Susac syndrome. The V gene end was trimmed by 8 bases and the J gene end by 3 bases; junction bases not matched to a gene: 3. The germline V gene has CDR1 DFQATT and CDR2 SNEGSKA (reference sequence). This CDR3 contains 13 residues. The RNA, 0.5 to 1 ug, was put through reverse transcription using random hexamers. Multiplex PCR with immunoSEQ amplified the TCR beta CDR3 across 54 Vbeta and 13 Jbeta. Using its own MiXCR run on the immunoSEQ multiplex PCR reads, TCRdb lists one record per CDR3 protein. The sample holds some 120,000 distinct CDR3 sequences; over 90% are singletons and the top ten take around 0.12%.

This TCR was recovered from a human donor in good health. The material sequenced was CD4+ T cells from PBMCs. V and J are TRBV20-1 and TRBJ2-3; 12 bases agree with TRBD2. CDR3 sequence (DNA): TGCAGTTCGACTAGCGGGAGTACAGATACGCAGTATTTT. It translates to CSSTSGSTDTQYF.